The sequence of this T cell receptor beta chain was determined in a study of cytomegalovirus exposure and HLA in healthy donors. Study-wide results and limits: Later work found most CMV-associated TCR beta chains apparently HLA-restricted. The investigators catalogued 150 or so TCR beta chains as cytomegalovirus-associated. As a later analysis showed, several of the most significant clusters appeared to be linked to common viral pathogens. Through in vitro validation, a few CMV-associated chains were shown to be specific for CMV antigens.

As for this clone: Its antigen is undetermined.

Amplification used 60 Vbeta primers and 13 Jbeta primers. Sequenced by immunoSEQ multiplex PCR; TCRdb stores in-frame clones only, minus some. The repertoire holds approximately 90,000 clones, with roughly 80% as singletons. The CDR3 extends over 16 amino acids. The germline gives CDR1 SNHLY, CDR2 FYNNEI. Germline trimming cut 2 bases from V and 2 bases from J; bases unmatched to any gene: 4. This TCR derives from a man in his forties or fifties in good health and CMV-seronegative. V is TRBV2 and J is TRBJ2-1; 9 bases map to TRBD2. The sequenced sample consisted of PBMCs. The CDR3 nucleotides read TGTGCCAGCAGTGAACGGGCTAGCGGGACCTACAATGAGCAGTTCTTC. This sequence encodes CASSERASGTYNEQFF.